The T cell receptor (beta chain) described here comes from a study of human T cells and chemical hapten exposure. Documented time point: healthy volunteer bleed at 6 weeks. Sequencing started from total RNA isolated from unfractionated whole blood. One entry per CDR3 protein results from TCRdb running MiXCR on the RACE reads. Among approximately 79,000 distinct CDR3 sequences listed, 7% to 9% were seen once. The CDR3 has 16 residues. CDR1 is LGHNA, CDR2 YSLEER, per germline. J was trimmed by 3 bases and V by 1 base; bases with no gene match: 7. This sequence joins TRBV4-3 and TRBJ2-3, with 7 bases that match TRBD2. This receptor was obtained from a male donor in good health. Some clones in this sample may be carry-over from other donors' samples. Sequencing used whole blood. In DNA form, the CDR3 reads TGCGCCAGCAGCCAAGTCGGCGGGGGAGTGACAGATACGCAGTATTTT. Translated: CASSQVGGGVTDTQYF.